This entry lists 28 T cell receptor beta chains sequenced from one sample in a study of vaccination and CD4 T cells after COVID-19. Sample treatment: roughly 10-day PBMC culture with coronavirus spike peptide pools or control peptides (ViraFEST assay). Sequenced with the Oncomine TCR Beta short-read assay was DNA taken from cultured CD4+ T cells. TCRdb re-derived calls from the PCR reads in MiXCR, one entry per CDR3 protein. The sample has about 5,000 distinct CDR3 sequences, roughly 70% seen once. The antigens for these receptors are not known. The sample comprised CD4+ T cells from blood, cultured in vitro. All receptors derive from a human donor who had recovered from COVID-19.

V is TRBV6-1 and J is TRBJ2-2; D not resolved. Deletions cut 6 bases from V and 4 bases from J, with 15 bases between. The CDR3 totals 15 residues. Germline V gives CDR1 MNHNS, CDR2 SASEGT. CDR3 region: CASRVAEPGTGELFF. The CDR3 DNA reads TGTGCCAGCAGGGTAGCTGAGCCGGGCACCGGGGAGCTGTTTTTT.

V usage is TRBV6-1 and J usage is TRBJ2-7, with 8 bases matching TRBD2. Unmatched junction bases numbered 7, after V lost 6 bases and J lost 3 bases. CDR1 is MNHNS, CDR2 SASEGT, per germline. This CDR3 contains 14 residues. In DNA form, the CDR3 reads TGTGCCAGCAGCCACCCCGGGGGGGGCTACGAGCAGTACTTC. Residues: CASSHPGGGYEQYF.

The V call is TRBV12-3 or TRBV12-4, the J call TRBJ2-6, with D perhaps matching TRBD2 (6 bases). Trimming removed 4 bases at V and 0 bases at J, with 7 bases between. The CDR3 consists of 15 residues. CDR3 protein: CASSSRDSGANVLTF. The DNA for the CDR3 is TGTGCCAGCAGTTCGCGGGACTCTGGGGCCAACGTCCTGACTTTC.

This clonotype showed up just a few times. The rearrangement uses TRBV20-1 and TRBJ2-2; TRBD2 agrees at 9 bases. CDR1 is DFQATT, CDR2 SNEGSKA, per germline (reference sequence). The CDR3 has 14 amino acids. Unmatched junction bases numbered 5, after V lost 6 bases and J lost 3 bases. CDR3 loop: CSAISGGYTGELFF. The CDR3 DNA follows: TGCAGTGCAATTAGCGGGGGCTACACCGGGGAGCTGTTTTTT.

The chain carries TRBV15 and TRBJ1-3; unclear D gene. Germline CDR1 LNHNV, CDR2 YYDKDF (reference sequence). CDR3 length equals 15 residues. Trimming shortened V by 2 bases and J by 0 bases, and 8 bases separated the two germline ends. CDR3 DNA: TGTGCCACCAGCAGAAGGATAAGCTCTGGAAACACCATATATTTT. Translating it yields CATSRRISSGNTIYF.

Only a few counts were recorded for this clonotype. The chain combines TRBV19 with TRBJ1-5; D is ambiguous. The germline CDR1 and CDR2 sequences are LNHDA and SQIVND (reference sequence). CDR3 length: 14 amino acids. Trimming pared 1 base from V and 3 bases from J, leaving 7 bases between. CDR3 in DNA: TGTGCCAGTAGTATAGGGGGAAACAATCAGCCCCAGCATTTT. Its protein is CASSIGGNNQPQHF. Filled out from reference TRBV19 and TRBJ1-5, the complete variable domain reads DGGITQSPKYLFRKEGQNVTLSCEQNLNHDAMYWYRQDPGQGLRLIYYSQIVNDFQKGDIAEGYSVSREKKESFPLTVTSAQKNPTAFYLCASSIGGNNQPQHFGDGTRLSIL.

This clonotype is termed large. The rearrangement joins TRBV5-1 to TRBJ2-5; D remains unclear. Trimming left V 0 bases short and J 5 bases short, with 14 bases between. Germline V gene sequence: CDR1 SGHRS, CDR2 YFSETQ. This CDR3 contains 15 residues. The CDR3 reads CASSLGTQVMETQYF. The CDR3 coding sequence is TGCGCCAGCAGCTTGGGAACTCAGGTCATGGAGACCCAGTACTTC.

The chain is built from TRBV5-4 and TRBJ1-5; 9 nucleotides match TRBD1. CDR3 length equals 15 residues. Per the germline V gene, CDR1 is SGHNT and CDR2 is YYREEE (reference sequence). With V trimmed by 4 bases and J by 5 bases, 7 bases remained unmatched. The CDR3 nucleotides read TGTGCCAGCAGCCCCGGGACAGGGTTCGATCAGCCCCAGCATTTT. It translates to CASSPGTGFDQPQHF.

In this sample, this clonotype turned up a few times. This chain connects TRBV7-8 to TRBJ2-7, with TRBD2 matching 8 bases. The CDR3 has 15 amino acids. Germline-derived CDR1 and CDR2 are SGHVS and FQNEAQ. The V segment lost 7 bases and the J segment 0 bases; nucleotides outside the gene matches: 8. CDR3: CASKLASGRSYEQYF. DNA of the CDR3: TGTGCCAGCAAGCTGGCTAGCGGGCGCTCCTACGAGCAGTACTTC.

This rearrangement joins TRBV10-3 to TRBJ1-5; no reliable D call. This CDR3 spans 13 amino acids. The V end lost 0 bases, the J end lost 5 bases, and 5 bases lay between the germline ends. The germline CDR1 and CDR2 sequences are ENHRY and SYGVKD. CDR3 loop: CAISESVDQPQHF. CDR3 nucleotide sequence: TGTGCCATCAGTGAGTCGGTCGATCAGCCCCAGCATTTT.

The chain employs TRBV2 and TRBJ2-1; maybe TRBD1 (5 bases). This CDR3 comprises 13 residues. Germline values: CDR1 SNHLY, CDR2 FYNNEI. V was cut by 7 bases and J by 5 bases, with 12 bases left in between. In nucleotides, the CDR3 is TGTGCCAGCACGGACAACCGAGACAATGAGCAGTTCTTC. It translates to CASTDNRDNEQFF.

This chain uses TRBV27 with TRBJ2-2; D may match TRBD1 or TRBD2 (6 bases each). The CDR3 sequence is 14 residues long. V shed 8 bases and J shed 5 bases, with 15 bases lying between them. Germline CDR1 and CDR2: MNHEY and SMNVEV (reference sequence). CDR3 protein: CASGGPRKTGELFF. In DNA form, the CDR3 reads TGTGCCAGCGGGGGGCCGAGAAAGACCGGGGAGCTGTTTTTT.

The CDR3, as DNA: TGTGCCAGTGGCCCGGGACAGCCGACTGGCTACACCTTC. This gives the protein CASGPGQPTGYTF. The chain carries TRBV19 and TRBJ1-2, with 7 bases matching TRBD1. The germline V gene encodes CDR1 LNHDA and CDR2 SQIVND (reference sequence). CDR3 length: 13 amino acids. With 8 bases clipped from V and 7 bases from J, the junction kept 10 bases outside the gene matches.

The V call is TRBV19, the J call TRBJ1-5; tentative D call: TRBD1 (6 bases). Per the germline V gene, CDR1 is LNHDA and CDR2 is SQIVND (reference sequence). The CDR3 sequence is 16 residues long. Trimming pared 2 bases from V and 5 bases from J, leaving 16 bases between. CDR3 nucleotides: TGTGCCAGTAGTATACTGGGGGAGGGGGTCCATCAGCCCCAGCATTTT. Its translation is CASSILGEGVHQPQHF.

The J gene is TRBJ1-2, the V gene TRBV6-5, with no clear D. The CDR3 is made up of 15 amino acids. V lost 4 bases and J lost 2, with 14 bases in between. The V gene's germline CDR1 is MNHEY and CDR2 SVGAGI. In nucleotides, the CDR3 is TGTGCCAGCAGTTTGACACCCAATGACAACTATGGCTACACCTTC. Protein: CASSLTPNDNYGYTF.

The rearrangement uses TRBV10-3 and TRBJ2-5; 7 bases agree with TRBD2. J was trimmed by 2 bases and V by 11 bases; bases with no gene match: 8. This CDR3 is 13 amino acids long. Looked up from germline, CDR1 is ENHRY and CDR2 is SYGVKD. CDR3 nucleotide sequence: TGTGCCCATCAGCGGGACCAACAAGAGACCCAGTACTTC. It encodes CAHQRDQQETQYF.

The chain employs TRBV5-4 and TRBJ1-2; 9 bases agree with TRBD1. Germline CDR1 is SGHNT and CDR2 is YYREEE (reference sequence). CDR3 length: 14 amino acids. The V and J ends lost 4 bases and 2 bases, in that order; junction bases with no gene match: 3. The CDR3 loop reads CASSGGTGNYGYTF. CDR3 bases: TGTGCCAGCAGCGGGGGGACAGGGAACTATGGCTACACCTTC. The full variable domain, completed using reference TRBV5-4 and TRBJ1-2, is ETGVTQSPTHLIKTRGQQVTLRCSSQSGHNTVSWYQQALGQGPQFIFQYYREEENGRGNFPPRFSGLQFPNYSSELNVNALELDDSALYLCASSGGTGNYGYTFGSGTRLTVV.

The V and J genes are TRBV7-2 and TRBJ2-7; 7 bases are shared with TRBD1. Germline values: CDR1 SGHTA, CDR2 FQGNSA. The CDR3 covers 14 residues. V was pared by 0 bases and J by 3 bases, with 2 bases of the junction left unmatched. CDR3 protein: CASSLAQGNYEQYF. In DNA form, the CDR3 reads TGTGCCAGCAGCTTAGCACAGGGGAACTACGAGCAGTACTTC.

This clonotype turned up a few times. This rearrangement joins TRBV20-1 to TRBJ2-1; TRBD1 matches at 9 bases. V gave up 4 bases and J gave up 5 bases; unmatched junction bases: 3. Looked up from germline, CDR1 is DFQATT and CDR2 is SNEGSKA (reference sequence). This CDR3 region has 13 residues. This CDR3 reads CSAKQGAHNEQFF. The CDR3 bases are TGCAGTGCTAAACAGGGGGCCCACAATGAGCAGTTCTTC.

CDR3 DNA sequence: TGTGCCAGCAAGGCTTATAGCAATCAGCCCCAGCATTTT. Amino acids: CASKAYSNQPQHF. This chain joins TRBV6-1 and TRBJ1-5, with D unresolved. V dropped 7 bases and J dropped 0 bases, with 7 bases sitting between them. Germline V gene lookup returns CDR1 MNHNS and CDR2 SASEGT. This CDR3 comprises 13 residues.

The genes are TRBV2 and TRBJ2-5, with D tentatively TRBD1 or TRBD2 (6 bases each). Trimming cost V 4 bases and J 1 base, with 13 bases left between them. Germline CDR1 SNHLY, CDR2 FYNNEI. The CDR3 covers 15 residues. CDR3 loop: CASSAIRGPQETQYF. The CDR3 nucleotides read TGTGCCAGCAGTGCAATACGGGGGCCCCAAGAGACCCAGTACTTC.

This clonotype was seen just once. The V and J genes are TRBV18 and TRBJ2-5; the D gene is possibly TRBD2 (5 bases). CDR3 length: 15 amino acids. The germline V and J ends were trimmed by 3 bases and 2 bases, with 13 bases remaining between them. Germline V gives CDR1 KGHSH, CDR2 LQKENI. CDR3 DNA: TGTGCCAGCTCACCCCGGACTCTCTTGCAAGAGACCCAGTACTTC. It is translated as CASSPRTLLQETQYF.

The chain uses TRBV11-2 and TRBJ2-7; 10 bases map to TRBD1. Germline-derived CDR1 and CDR2 are SGHAT and FQNNGV. The CDR3 length is 15 residues. The junction had 8 bases not matched to a gene; V was cut back by 5 bases and J by 4 bases. CDR3 nucleotides: TGTGCCAGCAGCCCTTGGGACAGGGGATCTTACGAGCAGTACTTC. This sequence encodes CASSPWDRGSYEQYF. Full variable domain (missing parts from reference TRBV11-2 and TRBJ2-7): EAGVAQSPRYKIIEKRQSVAFWCNPISGHATLYWYQQILGQGPKLLIQFQNNGVVDDSQLPKDRFSAERLKGVDSTLKIQPAKLEDSAVYLCASSPWDRGSYEQYFGPGTRLTVT.

This clonotype was recorded a few times. V is TRBV20-1 and J is TRBJ1-5; D is unclear. Between the trimmed V and J ends, which lost 0 bases and 9 bases, there was a span of 18 bases. The germline CDR1 and CDR2 sequences are DFQATT and SNEGSKA (reference sequence). The CDR3 length is 15 residues. The CDR3 loop is CSARDNGLPDRPQHF. CDR3 DNA: TGCAGTGCTAGAGATAACGGCCTACCAGACCGGCCCCAGCATTTT.

This chain connects TRBV19 to TRBJ1-2; the match to TRBD1 covers 7 bases. The CDR3 sequence is 13 residues long. Looked up from germline, CDR1 is LNHDA and CDR2 is SQIVND (reference sequence). The V segment lost 7 bases and the J segment 4 bases; nucleotides outside the gene matches: 6. The CDR3 region has the DNA TGTGCCAGTAATACAGGGGCGGGCTATGGCTACACCTTC. It yields the protein CASNTGAGYGYTF.

This chain connects TRBV20-1 to TRBJ1-2, with D unclear. CDR1 and CDR2 (germline): DFQATT, SNEGSKA (reference sequence). The CDR3 is made up of 14 amino acids. Trimming stripped 6 bases from V and 4 bases from J, with 18 bases between. The CDR3 DNA is TGCAGTGCCGACCTCACGGGTGTCCTCTATGGCTACACCTTC. It is translated as CSADLTGVLYGYTF.

V and J are TRBV7-3 and TRBJ2-5, with a weak D call TRBD2 (5 bases). The ends were cut back, 2 bases at V and 3 bases at J, with 13 bases in the middle. Germline CDR1 SGHTA, CDR2 FQGTGA. CDR3 size: 15 residues. The CDR3 sequence: CASSLAGGKEETQYF. The CDR3 DNA is TGTGCCAGCAGCTTAGCGGGCGGAAAGGAAGAGACCCAGTACTTC.

This chain uses TRBV30 with TRBJ1-2; 8 positions agree with TRBD1. Germline V gene lookup returns CDR1 GTSNPN and CDR2 SVGIG (reference sequence). V lost 0 bases to trimming and J lost 8 bases; unmatched junction nucleotides: 5. CDR3 size: 13 residues. The CDR3 nucleotides are TGTGCCTGGAGTGTGGTACAGGGGGGAGGCTACACCTTC. It translates to CAWSVVQGGGYTF.